This T cell receptor beta chain was documented in a study of blood T cell repertoires in COVID-19. About the research overall: Acute and convalescent COVID-19 specimens originated in the United States, Italy and Spain. In each case, the material was cDNA or gDNA derived from T cells, B-cell-depleted T cells, or PBMCs.

V was trimmed by 6 bases and J by 13 bases, leaving 15 bases between them. CDR1 MNHEY and CDR2 SVGAGI come from the germline V gene. The CDR3 runs 11 residues. Per the original data handling: Reference gene primer amplification yielded estimated nucleated cell counts. Assay used: immunoSEQ multiplex PCR; TCRdb lists only in-frame clones, some missing. Clone size and the V and J calls come from that table; the DNA yielded D and trimming. The sample records 250,000 to 300,000 clones, under 90% being singletons. The source of this sequence is a man in his 60s with acute or convalescent COVID-19. V usage is TRBV6-5 and J usage is TRBJ1-2, with D perhaps matching TRBD1 (6 bases). Input material: peripheral blood. CDR3 in DNA: TGTGCCAGCAGCTCCGGGACATCATGCACCTTC. Protein: CASSSGTSCTF.